What follows are 10 T cell receptor beta chains derived from one specimen sequenced in a study of shared clonotypes between healthy human individuals. Assay: immunoSEQ multiplex PCR; the TCRdb copy retains only in-frame clones and omits some. The sample yields under 2,500,000 clones, about 94% seen once. Source material: naive CD4+ T cells sorted from blood. Subset meaning: CD45RA+ positively selected. These receptors all stem from a man younger than 35 in good health.

The chain uses TRBV7-3 and TRBJ2-3; 10 bases agree with TRBD2. CDR3 length: 14 residues. In germline, CDR1 is SGHTA, CDR2 FQGTGA. J was trimmed by 4 bases and V by 5 bases; bases with no gene match: 3. The CDR3 DNA sequence: TGTGCCAGCAGCACCGGGACTAGCGCAGATACGCAGTATTTT. Translation gives CASSTGTSADTQYF.

V and J are TRBV30 and TRBJ1-5; the match to TRBD1 covers 11 bases. Germline V gene sequence: CDR1 GTSNPN, CDR2 SVGIG (reference sequence). The V segment lost 5 bases and the J segment 4 bases; nucleotides outside the gene matches: 7. The CDR3 has 15 residues. DNA of the CDR3: TGTGCCTGGGGGGACAGGGGGAAACGAAATCAGCCCCAGCATTTT. Translated: CAWGDRGKRNQPQHF.

With regard to this clone: This sample also contains other DNA sequences that code for the same CDR3. The rearrangement links TRBV5-4 to TRBJ2-5; D is unclear. Trimming removed 1 base from V and 2 bases from J, with 9 bases in between. The CDR3 has 14 amino acids. Germline values: CDR1 SGHNT, CDR2 YYREEE (reference sequence). CDR3: CASSLSGRQETQYF. The DNA of the CDR3 is TGTGCCAGCAGCTTGTCTGGGCGGCAAGAGACCCAGTACTTC. Looking up the rest from reference TRBV5-4 and TRBJ2-5 gives the full variable domain: ETGVTQSPTHLIKTRGQQVTLRCSSQSGHNTVSWYQQALGQGPQFIFQYYREEENGRGNFPPRFSGLQFPNYSSELNVNALELDDSALYLCASSLSGRQETQYFGPGTRLLVL.

The gene calls are TRBV2 and TRBJ1-4; a weak D match, TRBD1 (6 bases). Trimming took off 2 bases at V and 14 bases at J, with 12 bases between the two ends. The CDR3 covers 12 residues. Germline V gives CDR1 SNHLY, CDR2 FYNNEI. CDR3 in amino acids: CASSESLQGLFF. The CDR3 nucleotides read TGTGCCAGCAGTGAATCGTTGCAGGGGCTGTTTTTT.

The chain combines TRBV6-5 with TRBJ2-3; D possibly corresponds to TRBD2 (5 bases). Germline V gives CDR1 MNHEY, CDR2 SVGAGI. The V end was cut by 7 bases, the J end by 2 bases, with 16 bases between. This CDR3 spans 15 amino acids. The CDR3 is CASTVRGENTDTQYF. In DNA, the CDR3 is TGTGCCAGCACCGTACGGGGAGAAAACACAGATACGCAGTATTTT.

DNA of the CDR3: TGTGCCAGCAGTTCCACGGGACAGGGGAGTTCACCCCTCCACTTT. Amino acid sequence: CASSSTGQGSSPLHF. This rearrangement joins TRBV28 to TRBJ1-6, with 10 positions matching TRBD1. V gave up 4 bases and J gave up 9 bases; unmatched junction bases: 6. The CDR3 loop spans 15 amino acids. CDR1 and CDR2 from the germline V gene are MDHEN and SYDVKM.

The chain combines TRBV7-8 with TRBJ2-3; TRBD1 matches 8 bases. Per the germline V gene, CDR1 is SGHVS and CDR2 is FQNEAQ. Trimming cost V 1 base and J 7 bases; bases outside gene matches: 1. The CDR3 loop spans 13 amino acids. The CDR3 loop reads CASSLDRGYTQYF. For the CDR3, the DNA is TGTGCCAGCAGCTTAGACAGGGGGTATACGCAGTATTTT.

The V and J genes are TRBV6-5 and TRBJ1-6; 11 bases align to TRBD1. V trimming: 0 bases; J trimming: 10 bases; junction bases outside the gene matches: 5. This CDR3 is built from 16 residues. The germline CDR1 and CDR2 sequences are MNHEY and SVGAGI. The CDR3, as DNA: TGTGCCAGCAGTTACTCGCCCGGGACAGGGGGATCACCCCTCCACTTT. Amino acids: CASSYSPGTGGSPLHF.

This clone came up a few times. The gene calls are TRBV10-1 and TRBJ1-3; D is unresolved. The V gene's germline CDR1 is WNHNN and CDR2 SYGVQD (reference sequence). CDR3 length: 13 amino acids. Trimming removed 6 bases at V and 0 bases at J, with 6 bases between. In DNA, the CDR3 is TGCGCCAGCAGGAAGGACTCTGGAAACACCATATATTTT. Translation: CASRKDSGNTIYF.

The table lists this clone with a count of one. The chain couples TRBV4-1 to TRBJ1-3, with D perhaps matching TRBD1 (6 bases). Germline V gives CDR1 MGHRA, CDR2 YSYEKL. V was cut by 0 bases and J by 2 bases, with 14 bases left in between. CDR3 length: 17 residues. The CDR3 nucleotides read TGCGCCAGCAGCCAAGATCAAGGGGGAGTCACTGGAAACACCATATATTTT. Amino acids: CASSQDQGGVTGNTIYF.